This T cell receptor beta chain was captured by sequencing in a study of blood T cell repertoires in COVID-19. As for the study in general: PBMCs, B-cell-depleted T cells, or T cells were the source of the cDNA or gDNA that made up the material.

CDR3 length equals 16 residues. This table comes from immunoSEQ multiplex PCR, and its TCRdb copy is limited to in-frame clones, with some not included. In the table there are about 180,000 clones, about 91% of which are singletons. This clone was found a few times. This sequence originates from a woman in her forties or fifties with acute or convalescent COVID-19. The specimen was peripheral blood. The V call is TRBV21-1, the J call TRBJ1-3; the D segment call TRBD1 is taken from the table without a DNA check. TRBV21-1 is given as a pseudogene. The CDR3, as DNA: TGTGCCAGCAGCAAAGGGCCAGGGGGATATGGAAACACCATATATTTT. Protein product: CASSKGPGGYGNTIYF.